The 14 T cell receptor beta chains below come from one sample, sequenced in a study of cytomegalovirus exposure and HLA in healthy donors (dated by TCRdb to between 2016 and 2019). Receptor libraries were prepared by the immunoSEQ multiplex PCR assay. For the multiplex PCR, a mixture combining 60 forward primers for TCR Vbeta segments and 13 reverse primers for TCR Jbeta segments was used. TCRdb obtained this table from immuneACCESS and retained in-frame rearrangements with V and J assigned. These tables miss some clones; where compared with another copy, unresolved V genes account for less than half of the shortfall, and the remainder is unexplained. Within this sample are around 91,000 clones, with roughly 78% of them counted one time only. Approximately 4% of the sample goes to the ten largest clones. The sequenced material came from PBMCs. Receptors were obtained from a male donor in good health and CMV-seropositive.

The chain carries TRBV15 and TRBJ1-3; D unresolved. Trimming left V 1 base short and J 4 bases short, with 14 bases between. From germline, CDR1 is LNHNV and CDR2 YYDKDF (reference sequence). CDR3 length: 16 residues. CDR3: CATSRAPGTDGNTIYF. The CDR3, as DNA: TGTGCCACCAGCAGAGCGCCAGGAACTGACGGAAACACCATATATTTT.

The chain is built from TRBV6-1 and TRBJ2-1; unclear D gene. The CDR3 spans 15 residues. V lost 1 base to trimming and J lost 3 bases, with 10 bases between them. Germline-derived CDR1 and CDR2 are MNHNS and SASEGT. Here the CDR3 reads CASSEVVGFYNEQFF. As DNA, the CDR3 is TGTGCCAGCAGTGAAGTTGTGGGCTTCTACAATGAGCAGTTCTTC.

V and J are TRBV5-4 and TRBJ2-2, with TRBD2 as a possible D gene (5 bases). The CDR3 loop spans 15 amino acids. V was cut by 4 bases and J by 4 bases, with 14 bases left in between. Germline lookup yields CDR1 SGHNT and CDR2 YYREEE (reference sequence). The CDR3 sequence: CASSLYSGITGELFF. The CDR3, as DNA: TGTGCCAGCAGCCTTTACTCCGGGATCACCGGGGAGCTGTTTTTT.

The genes are TRBV6-5 and TRBJ2-3; the match to TRBD2 covers 8 bases. This CDR3 is built from 15 residues. The germline V gene has CDR1 MNHEY and CDR2 SVGAGI. V lost 4 bases to trimming and J lost 4 bases; unmatched junction nucleotides: 7. In nucleotides, the CDR3 is TGTGCCAGCAGTTCCCGTGGTAGCGGGGCAGATACGCAGTATTTT. Protein: CASSSRGSGADTQYF.

V and J are TRBV5-1 and TRBJ2-3; the D is unclear. The germline CDR1 and CDR2 sequences are SGHRS and YFSETQ. V was shortened by 4 bases and J by 6 bases, with 9 bases between the two germline ends. The CDR3 covers 12 residues. This chain's CDR3 is CASSTNTDTQYF. CDR3 coding DNA: TGCGCCAGCAGCACCAACACGGATACGCAGTATTTT.

This chain connects TRBV27 to TRBJ1-3; a weak D match, TRBD1 (6 bases). Trimming shortened V by 6 bases and J by 4 bases, and 16 bases separated the two germline ends. Germline loops: CDR1 MNHEY, CDR2 SMNVEV (reference sequence). The CDR3 contains 15 residues. The CDR3 DNA reads TGTGCCAGCAGCGAAAGGGGGACGACCGGAAACACCATATATTTT. This encodes CASSERGTTGNTIYF.

The chain recombines TRBV7-2 with TRBJ2-3, with 7 positions matching TRBD2. J was trimmed by 11 bases and V by 1 base; bases with no gene match: 15. Germline V lookup: CDR1 SGHTA, CDR2 FQGNSA. This CDR3 is 16 amino acids long. This chain's CDR3 is CASSLEAGRRERKQYF. Here the CDR3 DNA reads TGTGCCAGCAGCTTAGAGGCTGGGAGGCGGGAGAGGAAGCAGTATTTT.

This chain connects TRBV14 to TRBJ1-5; TRBD1 aligns across 9 bases. After removal of 4 bases from V and 2 bases from J, the junction contained 0 bases not matched to a gene. CDR3 size: 14 residues. Germline assignment: CDR1 SGHDN and CDR2 FVKESK. CDR3: CASSRTGGNQPQHF. The CDR3 DNA sequence: TGTGCCAGCAGCCGGACAGGGGGCAATCAGCCCCAGCATTTT.

The chain carries TRBV4-1 and TRBJ2-7; D might be TRBD2 (5 bases). Trimming removed 0 bases from V and 0 bases from J, with 12 bases in between. There are 16 residues in the CDR3. In germline, CDR1 is MGHRA, CDR2 YSYEKL. CDR3 DNA sequence: TGCGCCAGCAGCCAAGAGGGTGGCGGAGGCTCCTACGAGCAGTACTTC. Protein product: CASSQEGGGGSYEQYF.

The V and J genes are TRBV7-2 and TRBJ2-2; D remains unclear. Per the germline V gene, CDR1 is SGHTA and CDR2 is FQGNSA. The CDR3 has 15 residues. The V end lost 2 bases, the J end lost 1 base, and 8 bases lay between the germline ends. The CDR3 bases are TGTGCCAGCAGCTTACTACAGAAGAACACCGGGGAGCTGTTTTTT. Amino acids: CASSLLQKNTGELFF. The full variable domain, in which reference TRBV7-2 and TRBJ2-2 provide the parts outside the CDR3, is GAGVSQSPSNKVTEKGKDVELRCDPISGHTALYWYRQSLGQGLEFLIYFQGNSAPDKSGLPSDRFSAERTGGSVSTLTIQRTQQEDSAVYLCASSLLQKNTGELFFGEGSRLTVL.

This clone was counted a single time. The rearrangement links TRBV7-9 to TRBJ2-3, with D perhaps matching TRBD1 (6 bases). Germline CDR1 reads SEHNR; CDR2 reads FQNEAQ (reference sequence). V was cut by 5 bases and J by 3 bases, with 15 bases left in between. The CDR3 spans 15 residues. CDR3 nucleotide sequence: TGTGCCAGCAGCCTTGGACAGCAAGTGACAGATACGCAGTATTTT. It translates to CASSLGQQVTDTQYF.

The chain links TRBV18 to TRBJ2-1; tentatively, D is TRBD2 (6 bases). This CDR3 is built from 15 residues. V lost 3 bases and J lost 8, with 17 bases in between. Germline loops: CDR1 KGHSH, CDR2 LQKENI. The CDR3 DNA reads as TGTGCCAGCTCACCGATCGGGGGAGAAAGGGATGAGCAGTTCTTC. It yields the protein CASSPIGGERDEQFF.

This chain joins TRBV27 and TRBJ1-1; 7 positions agree with TRBD1. V lost 5 bases, J lost 3 bases, and 3 bases stayed unmatched. This CDR3 spans 13 amino acids. Germline V gene sequence: CDR1 MNHEY, CDR2 SMNVEV (reference sequence). CDR3 nucleotides: TGTGCCAGCAGTGTACAGGGGTACACTGAAGCTTTCTTT. This sequence encodes CASSVQGYTEAFF.

The sample holds one count of this clone. CDR3 coding DNA: TGTGCCAGCTCACCCCCCGGCTCGGCAGGGGAGACCCAGTACTTC. It encodes CASSPPGSAGETQYF. The V gene is TRBV18, the J gene TRBJ2-5; possibly TRBD1 for D (5 bases). Germline assignment: CDR1 KGHSH and CDR2 LQKENI. This CDR3 region has 15 residues. V was cut by 3 bases and J by 5 bases, with 16 bases left in between.